These 11 T cell receptor beta chains were sequenced from one sample in a study of radiotherapy plus CTLA-4 blockade in lung cancer listed by TCRdb under 2018. Library method: the immunoSEQ multiplex PCR assay. TCRdb re-hosts the immuneACCESS table, in-frame sequences only. Its copies lack some clones; in the studies checked, an unresolved V gene accounts for under half of them, and the cause for the rest is not known. This sample gives 55,000 to 65,000 clones in total; around 80% of them show up just once. The ten top clones hold 3% to 4% of the sample. The material sequenced was peripheral blood, taken from a patient treated with radiotherapy plus ipilimumab. The source of these receptors is a human donor with non-small cell lung cancer who had a partial response to radiotherapy plus ipilimumab.

This chain joins TRBV5-1 and TRBJ1-2; possible D gene TRBD1, 5 bases. Germline lookup yields CDR1 SGHRS and CDR2 YFSETQ. The CDR3 length is 14 residues. Between the trimmed V and J ends, which lost 4 bases and 6 bases, there was a span of 16 bases. DNA for the CDR3: TGCGCCAGCAGCCCCCCGGAGTCAGGGCATGGCTACACCTTC. Amino acids: CASSPPESGHGYTF.

The gene calls are TRBV7-3 and TRBJ2-5; a possible D gene is TRBD2 (6 bases). Trimming removed 5 bases from V and 3 bases from J, with 10 bases in between. From germline, CDR1 is SGHTA and CDR2 FQGTGA. The CDR3 spans 13 residues. The CDR3 DNA is TGTGCCAGCAGCCCGGGACTGGAAGAGACCCAGTACTTC. As protein: CASSPGLEETQYF.

The chain carries TRBV7-8 and TRBJ2-5; a possible D gene is TRBD2 (5 bases). CDR1 and CDR2 (germline): SGHVS, FQNEAQ. The germline V and J ends were trimmed by 2 bases and 4 bases, with 11 bases remaining between them. This CDR3 spans 14 amino acids. The CDR3, as DNA: TGTGCCAGCAGCTTACCCCTGCGGGCAGAGACCCAGTACTTC. Encoded protein: CASSLPLRAETQYF.

The chain links TRBV6-5 to TRBJ1-1; D is possibly TRBD1 (6 bases). The CDR3 loop spans 13 amino acids. V was pared by 2 bases and J by 3 bases, with 7 bases between. Germline V gene data show CDR1 as MNHEY and CDR2 as SVGAGI. CDR3 DNA sequence: TGTGCCAGCAGTTACGGGGGCGACACTGAAGCTTTCTTT. Translation: CASSYGGDTEAFF.

This sequence joins TRBV5-4 and TRBJ2-3; no clear D. CDR1 is SGHNT and CDR2 is YYREEE in the germline V gene (reference sequence). The V and J ends lost 6 bases and 2 bases respectively, with 10 bases between them. This CDR3 region has 13 residues. This CDR3 reads CASMILPTDTQYF. CDR3 DNA: TGTGCCAGCATGATACTTCCCACAGATACGCAGTATTTT. Full variable domain (rest looked up from reference TRBV5-4 and TRBJ2-3): ETGVTQSPTHLIKTRGQQVTLRCSSQSGHNTVSWYQQALGQGPQFIFQYYREEENGRGNFPPRFSGLQFPNYSSELNVNALELDDSALYLCASMILPTDTQYFGPGTRLTVL.

Points on this clone: The sample contains more than one DNA sequence encoding this CDR3. V is TRBV29-1 and J is TRBJ2-7; 8 bases match TRBD1. The CDR3 is 12 residues long. V lost 5 bases to trimming and J lost 7 bases; unmatched junction nucleotides: 7. Germline V gene lookup returns CDR1 SQVTM and CDR2 ANQGSEA. The CDR3 here is CSVWTGPAEQYF. Here the CDR3 DNA reads TGCAGCGTTTGGACAGGGCCGGCTGAGCAGTACTTC.

This clone was observed a single time. The genes are TRBV18 and TRBJ1-1, with D uncertain. CDR1 and CDR2 (germline): KGHSH, LQKENI. The CDR3 loop spans 13 amino acids. Trimming cost V 2 bases and J 1 base, with 5 bases left between them. Here the CDR3 reads CASSPAGNTEAFF. The DNA for the CDR3 is TGTGCCAGCTCACCAGCCGGGAACACTGAAGCTTTCTTT.

This clone was observed a single time. The V and J genes are TRBV7-2 and TRBJ2-7; TRBD2 aligns across 10 bases. Trimming removed 5 bases from V and 5 bases from J; junction bases left unmatched: 9. The germline V gene encodes CDR1 SGHTA and CDR2 FQGNSA. The CDR3 is made up of 15 amino acids. The CDR3: CASSTASGGINEQYF. The CDR3 bases are TGTGCCAGCAGCACTGCTAGCGGGGGTATCAACGAGCAGTACTTC.

The genes are TRBV11-2 and TRBJ2-5; the D gene is possibly TRBD2 (6 bases). The CDR3 has 13 residues. Germline V lookup: CDR1 SGHAT, CDR2 FQNNGV. Trimming took 5 bases from V and 4 from J, leaving 11 bases between them. DNA of the CDR3: TGTGCCAGCAGCCCCCAGCGGGCAGAGACCCAGTACTTC. It specifies CASSPQRAETQYF. Drawing the rest from reference TRBV11-2 and TRBJ2-5, the complete variable domain is EAGVAQSPRYKIIEKRQSVAFWCNPISGHATLYWYQQILGQGPKLLIQFQNNGVVDDSQLPKDRFSAERLKGVDSTLKIQPAKLEDSAVYLCASSPQRAETQYFGPGTRLLVL.

This clone is deemed medium-sized (0.01 to 0.1%). V usage is TRBV7-9 and J usage is TRBJ1-1; 7 nucleotides line up with TRBD1. This CDR3 has 16 amino acids. CDR1 and CDR2 from the germline V gene are SEHNR and FQNEAQ (reference sequence). V lost 4 bases, J lost 0 bases, and 8 bases stayed unmatched. DNA for the CDR3: TGTGCCAGCAGCTCCACCGAGGGACAGCTGAACACTGAAGCTTTCTTT. Its translation: CASSSTEGQLNTEAFF.

The chain employs TRBV4-2 and TRBJ1-3; D gene ambiguous. V gave up 0 bases and J gave up 1 base, with 13 bases separating them. The CDR3 extends over 17 amino acids. Germline CDR1 reads LGHNA; CDR2 reads YNFKEQ. CDR3 amino acids: CASSQEAWKESGNTIYF. CDR3 DNA sequence: TGTGCCAGCAGCCAAGAGGCCTGGAAGGAGTCTGGAAACACCATATATTTT.